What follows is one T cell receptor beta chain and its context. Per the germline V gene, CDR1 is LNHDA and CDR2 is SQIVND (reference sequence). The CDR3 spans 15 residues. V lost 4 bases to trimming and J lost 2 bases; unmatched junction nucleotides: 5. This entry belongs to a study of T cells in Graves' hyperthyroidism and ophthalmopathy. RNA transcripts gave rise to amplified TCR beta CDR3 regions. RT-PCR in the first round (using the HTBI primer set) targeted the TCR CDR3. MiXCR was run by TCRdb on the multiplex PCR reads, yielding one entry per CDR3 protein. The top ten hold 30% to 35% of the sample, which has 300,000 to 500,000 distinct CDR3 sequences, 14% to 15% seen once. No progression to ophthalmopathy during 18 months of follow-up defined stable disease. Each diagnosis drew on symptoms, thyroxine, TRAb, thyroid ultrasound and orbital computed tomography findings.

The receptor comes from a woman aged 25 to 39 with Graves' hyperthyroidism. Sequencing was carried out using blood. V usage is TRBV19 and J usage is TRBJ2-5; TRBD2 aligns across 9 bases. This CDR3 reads CASSTIAGAQETQYF. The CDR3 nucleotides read TGTGCCAGTAGTACCATAGCGGGAGCACAAGAGACCCAGTACTTC.